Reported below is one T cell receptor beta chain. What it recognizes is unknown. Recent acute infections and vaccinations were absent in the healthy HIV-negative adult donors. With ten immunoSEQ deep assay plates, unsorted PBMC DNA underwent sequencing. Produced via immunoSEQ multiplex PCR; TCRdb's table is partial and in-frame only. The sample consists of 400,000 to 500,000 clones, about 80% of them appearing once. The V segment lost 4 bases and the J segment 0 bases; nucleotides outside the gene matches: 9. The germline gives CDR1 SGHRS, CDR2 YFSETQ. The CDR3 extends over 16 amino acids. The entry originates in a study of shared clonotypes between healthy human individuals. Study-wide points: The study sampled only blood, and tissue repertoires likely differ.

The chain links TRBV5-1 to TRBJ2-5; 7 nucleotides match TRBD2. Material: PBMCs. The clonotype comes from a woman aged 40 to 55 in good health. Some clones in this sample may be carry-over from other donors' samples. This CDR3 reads CASSPPGRGYQETQYF. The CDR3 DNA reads TGCGCCAGCAGCCCCCCAGGGCGGGGGTACCAAGAGACCCAGTACTTC.